This TCR beta chain is from a study of radiotherapy plus CTLA-4 blockade in lung cancer listed by TCRdb under 2018. Looking at the study overall: Objective responses occurred in about 19% of enrolled patients, and 30% to 35% achieved disease control.

The library was produced with the immunoSEQ multiplex PCR assay. TCRdb carries this immuneACCESS record with in-frame sequences only. Its versions omit some clonotypes, under half of them owing to an unresolved V gene in the studies checked, with the rest unexplained. In this sample the table shows roughly 90,000 clones, around 88% of which occur a single time. Jointly, the top ten make up 4.9% of the sample. The study evaluated CTLA-4 blockade (ipilimumab) given together with focal radiation therapy in patients who had chemo-refractory metastatic non-small-cell lung cancer. General findings and caveats noted by the study authors: TCR clones derived from tumors expanded in peripheral blood after treatment with radiotherapy and ipilimumab. The strongest predictors of response were reported to be early dynamic shifts in blood T cell clones along with a rise in serum interferon-beta following radiation.

From the germline V gene (reference sequence), CDR1 is LNHNV and CDR2 is YYDKDF. A distance of 12 bases separates the germline ends of V and J, which lose 2 bases and 1 base respectively. The CDR3 measures 15 amino acids from cysteine to phenylalanine. Only the CDR3 DNA stays, 45 bases, in frame from base 1. A note on this clone: Its target antigen remains unknown. No much larger clone exists at a distance of one base, and base qualities are not known.

This chain joins TRBV15 to TRBJ2-7, with the D segment possibly TRBD1 or TRBD2, each aligning over 5 bases. This specimen consisted of peripheral blood, obtained from a patient treated with radiotherapy plus ipilimumab. This clonotype was obtained from a human donor with non-small cell lung cancer that progressed on radiotherapy plus ipilimumab. The CDR3 protein sequence reads: CATSRTGTASYEQYF. The DNA sequence reads TGTGCCACCAGCAGAACCGGGACGGCGTCCTACGAGCAGTACTTC.